A selection of T cell receptor beta chains follows, all from one sample in a study of radiotherapy plus CTLA-4 blockade in lung cancer. Clones were read by immunoSEQ multiplex PCR, and TCRdb kept only the in-frame ones, dropping some. The sample consists of some 64,000 clones, roughly 77% of them appearing once. Source: peripheral blood, taken from a patient treated with radiotherapy plus ipilimumab. Receptors originate from a human donor with non-small cell lung cancer who had a complete response to radiotherapy plus ipilimumab. The CDR3 runs from the conserved cysteine through the conserved F or W. Only part of the rows carry a size: once, few, many, or a class if the clone is expanded.

CDR3 protein	clone size	V gene
CASSYARTASTDTQYF	NA	TRBV6-5
CASTRVGRSGEAFF	NA	TRBV28
CASSYSRGGNNSPLHF	NA	TRBV6-6
CASTLAGTPDTQYF	NA	TRBV9
CASKNRAGLPLGASYEQYF	NA	TRBV6-4
CASRYGTGGDQPQHF	NA	TRBV5-1
CASSLVSAGELFF	NA	TRBV7-2
CASSLRITSGRRDEQFF	NA	TRBV7-7
CASSLRGLAGYTDTQYF	NA	TRBV11-3
CATRLYRDQPQHF	few	TRBV10-3
CASSVTGDFTGELFF	NA	TRBV9
CASSHQDRGPGYGYTF	NA	TRBV19
CSVNTGKTEAFF	once	TRBV29-1
CASSLAGTANTGELFF	NA	TRBV7-2
CASRTSGGFEQFF	NA	TRBV2
CATSRREGLLSTDTQYF	NA	TRBV15
CASSDPDRALTGELFF	NA	TRBV7-2
CASSFGLAGGINEQFF	NA	TRBV7-8
CASSPGSNQPQHF	few	TRBV5-8
CASSLGLGTVNTDTQYF	few	TRBV11-3
CASSPGSYGYTF	NA	TRBV11-2
CASSLGTSGGAYEQYF	once	TRBV5-4
CSVSPADSDYGYTF	once	TRBV29-1
CAWTDGTGVESPLHF	NA	TRBV30
CASTGPGNQPQHF	NA	TRBV6-6
CSVEAAGGLNEQFF	once	TRBV29-1
CASSRGPLNEQFF	NA	TRBV7-9
CASGEGADTQYF	NA	TRBV5-5
CASSSQGAPNQPQHF	few	TRBV7-9
CAISSGQDNEQFF	NA	TRBV10-3
CASSYPTGQGNSPLHF	few	TRBV6-6
CASSRRGAGELFF	NA	TRBV19
CASSRYGGKETQYF	NA	TRBV7-7
CASSESPAGGQDTQYF	once	TRBV10-1
CASSQRAGASDTQYF	NA	TRBV4-1
CASRIWGTNEKLFF	NA	TRBV28
CASSRQLRQGDNEQFF	NA	TRBV9
CASSQTGGPLNEQYF	NA	TRBV4-2
CASSTRPGLAYNEQFF	NA	TRBV7-2
CASSVYRDNYEQYF	once	TRBV10-1
CASSRDKETQYF	NA	TRBV2
CASSGLEGNYGYTF	NA	TRBV2
CASSVGTDQRPQHF	NA	TRBV9
CASSLGGARPSYEQYF	NA	TRBV5-1
CASADYYGYTF	NA	TRBV6-5
CATSRDNGYGYTF	NA	TRBV15
CASSDPYDRTNTEAFF	NA	TRBV19
CASSLVGRGRGGNTEAFF	NA	TRBV7-8
CASSSDSSGANVLTF	NA	TRBV5-1